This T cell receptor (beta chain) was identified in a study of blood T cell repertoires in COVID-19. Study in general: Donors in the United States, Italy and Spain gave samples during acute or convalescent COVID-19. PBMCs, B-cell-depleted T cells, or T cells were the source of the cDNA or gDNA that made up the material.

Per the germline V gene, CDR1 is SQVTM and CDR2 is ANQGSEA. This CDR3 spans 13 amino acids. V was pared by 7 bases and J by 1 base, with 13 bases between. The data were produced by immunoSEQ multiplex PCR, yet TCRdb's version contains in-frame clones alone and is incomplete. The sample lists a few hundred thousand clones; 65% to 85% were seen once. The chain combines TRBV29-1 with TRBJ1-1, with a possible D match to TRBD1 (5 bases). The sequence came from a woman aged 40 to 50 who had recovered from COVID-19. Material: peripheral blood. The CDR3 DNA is TGCAGCGGCGGAACAGGACCGAACACTGAAGCTTTCTTT. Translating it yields CSGGTGPNTEAFF. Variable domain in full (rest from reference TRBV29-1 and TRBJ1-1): SAVISQKPSRDICQRGTSLTIQCQVDSQVTMMFWYRQQPGQSLTLIATANQGSEATYESGFVIDKFPISRPNLTFSTLTVSNMSPEDSSIYLCSGGTGPNTEAFFGQGTRLTVV.